A single sample gave rise to the 17 T cell receptor beta chains below, sequenced in a study of blood T cell repertoires in COVID-19. TCRdb's copy holds only in-frame clones and misses some; the assay was immunoSEQ multiplex PCR. The sample includes some 300,000 clones, nearly 90% of them seen just once. The sample taken for sequencing was PBMCs or T cells enriched from blood (not recorded which). These receptors originate from a woman aged 18-30 years with acute COVID-19.

The rearrangement joins TRBV7-2 to TRBJ1-2; D gene ambiguous. CDR1 is SGHTA, CDR2 FQGNSA, per germline. The CDR3 sequence is 15 residues long. The V gene lost 5 bases and the J gene lost 5 bases, with 18 bases spanning the gap. CDR3 region: CASSETVVETYGYTF. CDR3 in DNA: TGTGCCAGCAGCGAAACGGTGGTGGAGACTTATGGCTACACCTTC.

In its sample, this clone was seen once. V gene TRBV15 combines with J gene TRBJ2-7; tentatively, D is TRBD1 (6 bases). Trimming removed 4 bases at V and 7 bases at J, with 17 bases between. The CDR3 runs to 14 residues. CDR1 is LNHNV, CDR2 YYDKDF, per germline (reference sequence). CDR3 DNA: TGTGCCACCAGCAAGGGGACACTTGTTAAAGAGCAGTACTTC. This sequence encodes CATSKGTLVKEQYF.

V usage is TRBV7-6 and J usage is TRBJ2-2, with 14 bases fitting TRBD2. CDR3 length: 17 amino acids. Germline trimming cut 1 base from V and 7 bases from J; bases unmatched to any gene: 5. The V gene's germline CDR1 is SGHVS and CDR2 FNYEAQ. The CDR3 DNA reads TGTGCCAGCAGCTTAGAAGGGACTAGCGGGAGAAGCGGGGAGCTGTTTTTT. Amino acid sequence: CASSLEGTSGRSGELFF.

The rearrangement joins TRBV13 to TRBJ2-1; 7 nucleotides align to TRBD2. This CDR3 contains 14 residues. In germline, CDR1 is PRHDT, CDR2 FYEKMQ (reference sequence). The junction had 9 bases not matched to a gene; V was cut back by 7 bases and J by 6 bases. The chain's CDR3 is CASNPASGFNEQFF. The CDR3 nucleotides are TGTGCCAGCAATCCGGCTAGCGGCTTCAATGAGCAGTTCTTC.

About this clone: The junction shows a germline mismatch at one end, possibly a read error. The V call is TRBV3-1 (or the pseudogene TRBV3-2), the J call TRBJ1-2; D uncertain. The germline V gene encodes CDR1 LGHDT and CDR2 YNNKEL (reference sequence). The CDR3 is made up of 12 amino acids. The CDR3 DNA sequence: TGTGCCAGCAGCCAAGATGGGTACTATCCCGTCTTC. It is translated as CASSQDGYYPVF.

Here the CDR3 reads CAWRQGEFGNQPQHF. As DNA, the CDR3 is TGTGCCTGGAGACAGGGGGAGTTCGGCAATCAGCCCCAGCATTTT. The gene calls are TRBV30 and TRBJ1-5; 8 nucleotides agree with TRBD1. This CDR3 is built from 15 residues. Germline CDR1 GTSNPN, CDR2 SVGIG (reference sequence). V was pared by 3 bases and J by 2 bases, with 6 bases of the junction left unmatched.

This clone turned up a few times. V and J are TRBV29-1 and TRBJ1-4; D not certain. Germline loops: CDR1 SQVTM, CDR2 ANQGSEA. V was clipped by 4 bases and J by 4 bases, with 10 bases between them. The CDR3 has 13 residues. CDR3 in amino acids: CSVGGADNEKLFF. The CDR3 DNA reads as TGCAGCGTTGGGGGAGCGGATAATGAAAAACTGTTTTTT. The variable domain in full, with the rest retrieved from reference TRBV29-1 and TRBJ1-4, is SAVISQKPSRDICQRGTSLTIQCQVDSQVTMMFWYRQQPGQSLTLIATANQGSEATYESGFVIDKFPISRPNLTFSTLTVSNMSPEDSSIYLCSVGGADNEKLFFGSGTQLSVL.

This chain connects TRBV12-5 to TRBJ1-5, with a weak D call TRBD1 (5 bases). Germline CDR1 and CDR2: LGHNT and FRNRAP. V lost 1 base to trimming and J lost 9 bases, with 7 bases between them. The CDR3 is made up of 12 amino acids. CDR3 region: CASGLARVPQHF. In DNA form, the CDR3 reads TGTGCTAGTGGTTTGGCCAGGGTGCCCCAGCATTTT.

This chain joins TRBV6-5 and TRBJ2-2, with 12 bases identical to TRBD2. CDR1 is MNHEY and CDR2 is SVGAGI in the germline V gene. This CDR3 comprises 15 residues. Trimming at V came to 7 bases and at J to 8 bases, leaving 8 bases not matched to a gene. The CDR3 protein is CASKTTSGSEGELFF. CDR3 DNA sequence: TGTGCCAGCAAGACGACTAGCGGGAGCGAAGGGGAGCTGTTTTTT.

This chain connects TRBV1 to TRBJ1-2; the D call in the table, TRBD1, was not verified against the DNA. TRBV1 is a documented pseudogene. The CDR3 sequence is 15 residues long. The CDR3 region has the DNA TGCACCAGCAGCCGACCGGGACAGGGGAACTATGGCTACACCTTC. This sequence encodes CTSSRPGQGNYGYTF.

The chain has TRBV9 and TRBJ2-5; 7 positions match TRBD2. Germline V gives CDR1 SGDLS, CDR2 YYNGEE. Trimming took 0 bases from V and 6 from J; bases not matched to a gene: 11. The CDR3 runs to 16 residues. The CDR3 nucleotides are TGTGCCAGCAGCGTAGCTAGTTGGGAGGGTAGGAAGACCCAGTACTTC. It encodes CASSVASWEGRKTQYF.

The J gene is TRBJ1-2, the V gene TRBV28; D may be TRBD1 (6 bases). Looked up from germline, CDR1 is MDHEN and CDR2 is SYDVKM. Trimming shortened V by 4 bases and J by 5 bases, and 14 bases separated the two germline ends. This CDR3 region has 14 residues. This CDR3 reads CASSSGGRGYGYTF. In DNA, the CDR3 is TGTGCCAGCAGTTCCGGTGGCAGGGGATATGGCTACACCTTC.

This chain connects TRBV28 to TRBJ1-1; 8 bases align to TRBD1. Per the germline V gene, CDR1 is MDHEN and CDR2 is SYDVKM. V trimming: 3 bases; J trimming: 5 bases; junction bases outside the gene matches: 5. CDR3 length: 14 residues. The CDR3 loop is CASSFGQGGTEAFF. In nucleotides, the CDR3 is TGTGCCAGCAGTTTCGGACAGGGCGGGACTGAAGCTTTCTTT.

This clone was counted many times. The chain joins TRBV19 to TRBJ2-7; TRBD1 might be the D (6 bases). CDR1 and CDR2 (germline): LNHDA, SQIVND (reference sequence). The germline V and J ends were trimmed by 4 bases and 3 bases, with 10 bases remaining between them. The CDR3 runs to 13 residues. The CDR3 loop reads CASSRDTLYEQYF. The CDR3 DNA reads TGTGCCAGTAGTAGGGACACCCTCTACGAGCAGTACTTC.

The chain links TRBV11-2 to TRBJ2-7, with D unclear. Germline CDR1 reads SGHAT; CDR2 reads FQNNGV. V shed 6 bases and J shed 1 base, with 16 bases lying between them. The CDR3 consists of 15 residues. As DNA, the CDR3 is TGTGCCAGCAGTACTTCTCTTTTGGTATCCTACGAGCAGTACTTC. Translating gives CASSTSLLVSYEQYF.

The chain employs TRBV5-5 and TRBJ2-3, with D possibly TRBD2 on 5 matching bases. Trimming took off 1 base at V and 0 bases at J, with 12 bases between the two ends. This CDR3 is built from 16 residues. Germline assignment: CDR1 SGHKS and CDR2 YYEKEE (reference sequence). The CDR3 spells CASSLNEGASTDTQYF. The CDR3 DNA follows: TGTGCCAGCAGCTTGAATGAGGGAGCTAGCACAGATACGCAGTATTTT.

J is TRBJ1-3 and V is TRBV9; D not resolved. The CDR3 runs to 14 residues. Trimming stripped 4 bases from V and 0 bases from J, with 8 bases between. The germline V gene encodes CDR1 SGDLS and CDR2 YYNGEE. This CDR3 reads CASSPVLSGNTIYF. CDR3 sequence (DNA): TGTGCCAGCAGCCCGGTCCTCTCTGGAAACACCATATATTTT.